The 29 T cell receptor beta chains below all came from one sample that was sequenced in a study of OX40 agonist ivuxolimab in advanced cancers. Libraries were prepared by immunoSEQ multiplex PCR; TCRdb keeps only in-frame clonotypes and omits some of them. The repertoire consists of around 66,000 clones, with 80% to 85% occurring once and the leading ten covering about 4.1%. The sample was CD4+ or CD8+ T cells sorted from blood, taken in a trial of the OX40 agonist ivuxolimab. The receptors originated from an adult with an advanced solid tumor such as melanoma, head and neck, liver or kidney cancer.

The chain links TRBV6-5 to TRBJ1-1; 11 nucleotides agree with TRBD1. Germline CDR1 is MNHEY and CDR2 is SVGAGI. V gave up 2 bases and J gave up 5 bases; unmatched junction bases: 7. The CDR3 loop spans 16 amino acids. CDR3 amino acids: CASSYLRGTGGTEAFF. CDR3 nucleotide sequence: TGTGCCAGCAGTTACCTTAGGGGGACAGGGGGTACTGAAGCTTTCTTT.

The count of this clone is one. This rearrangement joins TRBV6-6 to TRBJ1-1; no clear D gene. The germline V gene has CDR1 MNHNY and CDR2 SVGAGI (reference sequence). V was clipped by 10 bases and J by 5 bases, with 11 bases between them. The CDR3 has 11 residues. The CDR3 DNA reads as TGTGCCACCGCGAGGAGAACTGAAGCTTTCTTT. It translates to CATARRTEAFF.

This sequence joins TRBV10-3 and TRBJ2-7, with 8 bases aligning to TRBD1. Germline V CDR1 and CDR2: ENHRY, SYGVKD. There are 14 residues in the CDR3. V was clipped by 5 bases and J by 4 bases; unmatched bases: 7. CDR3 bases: TGTGCCATCAGTCCCGGGACAGGTGCATACGAGCAGTACTTC. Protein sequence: CAISPGTGAYEQYF.

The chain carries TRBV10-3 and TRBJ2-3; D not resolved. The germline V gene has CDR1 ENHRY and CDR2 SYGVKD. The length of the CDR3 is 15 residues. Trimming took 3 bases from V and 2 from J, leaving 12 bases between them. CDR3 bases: TGTGCCATCAGTGAAGAACTCATCAACACAGATACGCAGTATTTT. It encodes CAISEELINTDTQYF.

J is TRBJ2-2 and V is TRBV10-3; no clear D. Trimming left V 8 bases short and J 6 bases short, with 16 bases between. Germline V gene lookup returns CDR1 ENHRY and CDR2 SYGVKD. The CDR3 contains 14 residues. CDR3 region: CAIRQSERAGELFF. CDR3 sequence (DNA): TGTGCCATCCGGCAATCCGAACGGGCCGGGGAGCTGTTTTTT.

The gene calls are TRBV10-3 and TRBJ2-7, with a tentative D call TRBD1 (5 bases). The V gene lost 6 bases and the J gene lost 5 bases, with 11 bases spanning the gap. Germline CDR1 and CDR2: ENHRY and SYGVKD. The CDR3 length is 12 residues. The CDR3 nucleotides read TGTGCCATCAGGGGGCTCTCTGACGAGCAGTACTTC. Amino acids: CAIRGLSDEQYF.

The CDR3: CAAGLGTVGTEAFF. The CDR3 DNA reads TGTGCGGCAGGGTTGGGGACAGTTGGCACTGAAGCTTTCTTT. The V call is TRBV28, the J call TRBJ1-1; 7 bases line up with TRBD1. CDR1 is MDHEN and CDR2 is SYDVKM in the germline V gene. The CDR3 has 14 amino acids.

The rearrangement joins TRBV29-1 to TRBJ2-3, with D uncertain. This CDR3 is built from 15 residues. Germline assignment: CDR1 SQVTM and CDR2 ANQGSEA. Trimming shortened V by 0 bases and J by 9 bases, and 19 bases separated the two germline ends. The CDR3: CSVEDRKGYLGTQYF. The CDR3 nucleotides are TGCAGCGTTGAAGATCGGAAGGGTTACTTAGGCACGCAGTATTTT.

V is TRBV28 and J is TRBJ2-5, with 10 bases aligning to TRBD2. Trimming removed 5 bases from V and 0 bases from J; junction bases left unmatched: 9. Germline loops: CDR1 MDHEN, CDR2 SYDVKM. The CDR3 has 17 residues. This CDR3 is CASSRLRGLANQETQYF. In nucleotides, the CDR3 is TGTGCCAGCAGTCGCCTCCGGGGACTAGCGAACCAAGAGACCCAGTACTTC.

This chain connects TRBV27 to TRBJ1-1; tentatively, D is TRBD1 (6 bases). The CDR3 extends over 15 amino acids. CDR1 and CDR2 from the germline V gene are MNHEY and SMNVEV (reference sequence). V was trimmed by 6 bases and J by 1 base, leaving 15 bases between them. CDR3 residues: CASSRPGARNTEAFF. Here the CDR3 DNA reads TGTGCCAGCAGCCGACCAGGGGCACGGAACACTGAAGCTTTCTTT.

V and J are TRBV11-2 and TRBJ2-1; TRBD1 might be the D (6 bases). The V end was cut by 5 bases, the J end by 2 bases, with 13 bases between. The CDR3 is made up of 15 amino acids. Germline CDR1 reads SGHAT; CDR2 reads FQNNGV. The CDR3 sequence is CASSTSRGTYNEQFF. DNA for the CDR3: TGTGCCAGCAGCACCAGTAGGGGGACCTACAATGAGCAGTTCTTC.

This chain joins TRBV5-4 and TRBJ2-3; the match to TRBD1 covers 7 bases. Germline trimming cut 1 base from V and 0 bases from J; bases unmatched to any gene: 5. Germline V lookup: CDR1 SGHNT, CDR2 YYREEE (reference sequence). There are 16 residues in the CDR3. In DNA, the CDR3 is TGTGCCAGCAGCTTGACGTCGGGACAGAGCACAGATACGCAGTATTTT. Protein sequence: CASSLTSGQSTDTQYF. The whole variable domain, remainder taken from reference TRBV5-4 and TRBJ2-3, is ETGVTQSPTHLIKTRGQQVTLRCSSQSGHNTVSWYQQALGQGPQFIFQYYREEENGRGNFPPRFSGLQFPNYSSELNVNALELDDSALYLCASSLTSGQSTDTQYFGPGTRLTVL.

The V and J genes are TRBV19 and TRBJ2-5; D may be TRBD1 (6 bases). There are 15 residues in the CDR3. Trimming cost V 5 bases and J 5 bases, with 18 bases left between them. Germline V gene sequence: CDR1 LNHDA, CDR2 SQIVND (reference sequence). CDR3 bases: TGTGCCAGTAGTGTGGGGGCAGGACCCAGGGAGACCCAGTACTTC. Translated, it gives CASSVGAGPRETQYF.

The CDR3 loop reads CASSETSPGPGRADTQYF. The CDR3 coding sequence is TGTGCCAGCAGCGAGACATCTCCGGGACCCGGGCGAGCAGATACGCAGTATTTT. The rearrangement uses TRBV9 and TRBJ2-3; D may match TRBD1 or TRBD2 (5 bases each). Germline CDR1 SGDLS, CDR2 YYNGEE. With 3 bases removed from V and 4 bases from J, the gap between germline ends came to 24 bases. This CDR3 is built from 18 residues.

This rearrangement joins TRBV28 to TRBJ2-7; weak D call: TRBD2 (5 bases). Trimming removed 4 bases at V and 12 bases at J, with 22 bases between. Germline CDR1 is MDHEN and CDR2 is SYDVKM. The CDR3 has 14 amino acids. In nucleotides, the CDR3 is TGTGCCAGCAGTTCCCCGGGTGAGGGAGTACGATGGTACTTC. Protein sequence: CASSSPGEGVRWYF.

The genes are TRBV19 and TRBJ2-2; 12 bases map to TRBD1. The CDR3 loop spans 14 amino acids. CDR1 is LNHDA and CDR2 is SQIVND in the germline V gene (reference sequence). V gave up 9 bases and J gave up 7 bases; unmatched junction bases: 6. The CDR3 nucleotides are TGTGCCAGCCACGGGACAGGGGGCAGCGGGGAGCTGTTTTTT. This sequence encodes CASHGTGGSGELFF. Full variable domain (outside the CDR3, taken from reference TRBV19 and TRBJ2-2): DGGITQSPKYLFRKEGQNVTLSCEQNLNHDAMYWYRQDPGQGLRLIYYSQIVNDFQKGDIAEGYSVSREKKESFPLTVTSAQKNPTAFYLCASHGTGGSGELFFGEGSRLTVL.

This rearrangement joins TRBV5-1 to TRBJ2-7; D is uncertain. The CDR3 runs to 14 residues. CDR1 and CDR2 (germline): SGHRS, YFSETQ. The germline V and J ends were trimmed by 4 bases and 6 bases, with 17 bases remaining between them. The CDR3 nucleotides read TGCGCCAGCAGCCCCCTCGGCCAGACGGGCGAGCAGTACTTC. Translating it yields CASSPLGQTGEQYF.

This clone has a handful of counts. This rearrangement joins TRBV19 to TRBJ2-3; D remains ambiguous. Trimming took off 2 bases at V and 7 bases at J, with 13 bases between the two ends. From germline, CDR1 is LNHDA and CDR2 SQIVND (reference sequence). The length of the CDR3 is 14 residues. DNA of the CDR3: TGTGCCAGTAGTATAAGGCCAGCAGAGTATACGCAGTATTTT. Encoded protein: CASSIRPAEYTQYF.

Written as DNA, the CDR3 is TGTGCCAGTAGTATCGAGGGGGGTTGGCAGCCCCAGCATTTT. It codes for CASSIEGGWQPQHF. V and J are TRBV19 and TRBJ1-5; perhaps TRBD1 as D (6 bases). From germline, CDR1 is LNHDA and CDR2 SQIVND (reference sequence). V lost 3 bases, J lost 7 bases, and 13 bases lay in between. This CDR3 comprises 14 residues.

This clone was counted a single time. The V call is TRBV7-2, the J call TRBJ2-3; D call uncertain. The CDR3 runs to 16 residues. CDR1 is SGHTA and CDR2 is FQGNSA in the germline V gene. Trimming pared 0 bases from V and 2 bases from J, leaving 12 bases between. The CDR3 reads CASSLAAGLPTDTQYF. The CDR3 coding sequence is TGTGCCAGCAGCTTAGCGGCTGGGCTCCCCACAGATACGCAGTATTTT.

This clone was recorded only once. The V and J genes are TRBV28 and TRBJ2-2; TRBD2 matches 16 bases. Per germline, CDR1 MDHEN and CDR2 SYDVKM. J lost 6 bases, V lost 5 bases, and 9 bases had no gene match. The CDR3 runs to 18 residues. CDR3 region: CASSAGTSGGASAGELFF. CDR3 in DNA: TGTGCCAGCAGTGCCGGGACTAGCGGGGGGGCCTCGGCCGGGGAGCTGTTTTTT.

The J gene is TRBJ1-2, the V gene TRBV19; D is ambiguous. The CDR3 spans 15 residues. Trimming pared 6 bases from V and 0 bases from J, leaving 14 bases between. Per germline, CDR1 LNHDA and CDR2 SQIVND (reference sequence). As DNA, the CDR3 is TGTGCCAGTAGGCCCACGGCAGCTTCTAACTATGGCTACACCTTC. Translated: CASRPTAASNYGYTF.

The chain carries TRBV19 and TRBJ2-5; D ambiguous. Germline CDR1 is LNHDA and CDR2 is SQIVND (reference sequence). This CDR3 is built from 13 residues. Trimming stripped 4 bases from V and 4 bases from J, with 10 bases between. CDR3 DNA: TGTGCCAGTAGTAAGGCTAGAACAGAGACCCAGTACTTC. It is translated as CASSKARTETQYF.

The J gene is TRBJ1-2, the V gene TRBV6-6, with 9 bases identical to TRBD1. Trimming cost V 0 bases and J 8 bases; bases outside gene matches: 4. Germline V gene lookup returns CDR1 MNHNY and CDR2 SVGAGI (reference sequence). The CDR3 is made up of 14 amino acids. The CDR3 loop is CASSYSGQGQGYTF. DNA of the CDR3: TGTGCCAGCAGTTACTCGGGACAGGGCCAAGGCTACACCTTC.

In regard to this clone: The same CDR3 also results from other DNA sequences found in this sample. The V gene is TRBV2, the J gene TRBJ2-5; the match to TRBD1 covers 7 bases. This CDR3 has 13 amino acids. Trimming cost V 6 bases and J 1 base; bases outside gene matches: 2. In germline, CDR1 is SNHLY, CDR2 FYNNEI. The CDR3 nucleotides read TGTGCCAGCAGACGGGACAGCCAAGAGACCCAGTACTTC. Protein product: CASRRDSQETQYF.

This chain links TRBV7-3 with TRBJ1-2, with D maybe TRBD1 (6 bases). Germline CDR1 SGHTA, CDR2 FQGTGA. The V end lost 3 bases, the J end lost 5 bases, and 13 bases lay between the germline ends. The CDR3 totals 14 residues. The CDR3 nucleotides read TGTGCCAGCAGCTTTCCTTACAGGGATTATGGCTACACCTTC. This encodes CASSFPYRDYGYTF. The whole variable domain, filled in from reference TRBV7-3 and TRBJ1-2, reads GAGVSQTPSNKVTEKGKYVELRCDPISGHTALYWYRQSLGQGPEFLIYFQGTGAADDSGLPNDRFFAVRPEGSVSTLKIQRTERGDSAVYLCASSFPYRDYGYTFGSGTRLTVV.

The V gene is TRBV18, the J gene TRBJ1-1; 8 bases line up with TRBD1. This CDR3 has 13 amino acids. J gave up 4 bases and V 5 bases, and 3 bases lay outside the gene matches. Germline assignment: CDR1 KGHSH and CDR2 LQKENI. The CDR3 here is CASSSDRGTEAFF. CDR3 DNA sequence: TGTGCCAGCTCATCAGACAGGGGCACTGAAGCTTTCTTT. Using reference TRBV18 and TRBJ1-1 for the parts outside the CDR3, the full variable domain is NAGVMQNPRHLVRRRGQEARLRCSPMKGHSHVYWYRQLPEEGLKFMVYLQKENIIDESGMPKERFSAEFPKEGPSILRIQQVVRGDSAAYFCASSSDRGTEAFFGQGTRLTVV.

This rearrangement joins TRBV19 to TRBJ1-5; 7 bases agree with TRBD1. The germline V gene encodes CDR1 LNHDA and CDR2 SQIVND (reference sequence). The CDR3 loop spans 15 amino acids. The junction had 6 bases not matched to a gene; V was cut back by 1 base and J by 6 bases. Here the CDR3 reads CASSIVTGASQPQHF. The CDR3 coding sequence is TGTGCCAGTAGTATAGTCACAGGGGCGAGTCAGCCCCAGCATTTT.

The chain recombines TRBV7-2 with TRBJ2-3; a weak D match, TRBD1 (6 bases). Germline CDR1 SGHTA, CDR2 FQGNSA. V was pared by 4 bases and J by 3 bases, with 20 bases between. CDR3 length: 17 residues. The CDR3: CASSSFPSRGLTDTQYF. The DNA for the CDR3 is TGTGCCAGCAGCTCCTTCCCGAGTAGGGGGTTGACAGATACGCAGTATTTT.